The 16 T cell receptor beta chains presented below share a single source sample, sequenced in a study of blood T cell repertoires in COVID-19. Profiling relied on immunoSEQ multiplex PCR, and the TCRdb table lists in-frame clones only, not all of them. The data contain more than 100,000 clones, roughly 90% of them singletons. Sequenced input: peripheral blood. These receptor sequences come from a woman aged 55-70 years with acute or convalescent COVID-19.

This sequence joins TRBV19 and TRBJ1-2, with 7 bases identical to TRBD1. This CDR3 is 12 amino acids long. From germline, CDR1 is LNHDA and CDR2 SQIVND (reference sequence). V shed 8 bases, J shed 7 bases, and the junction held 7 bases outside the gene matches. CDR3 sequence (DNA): TGTGCCAGTGGTGACAGGGTCGGTGGCTACACCTTC. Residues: CASGDRVGGYTF.

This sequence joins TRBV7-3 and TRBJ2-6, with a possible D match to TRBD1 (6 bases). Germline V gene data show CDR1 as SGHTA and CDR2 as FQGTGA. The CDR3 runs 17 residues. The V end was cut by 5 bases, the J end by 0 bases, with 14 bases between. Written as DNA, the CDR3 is TGTGCCAGCAGCCAGCCGACAGGTCTCTCTGGGGCCAACGTCCTGACTTTC. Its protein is CASSQPTGLSGANVLTF.

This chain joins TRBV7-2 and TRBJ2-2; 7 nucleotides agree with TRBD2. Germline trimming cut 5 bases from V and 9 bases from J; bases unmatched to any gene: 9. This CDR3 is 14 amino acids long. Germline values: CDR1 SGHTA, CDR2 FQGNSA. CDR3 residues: CASSPPGGSRELFF. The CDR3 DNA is TGTGCCAGCAGCCCCCCCGGCGGGAGCAGGGAGCTGTTTTTT.

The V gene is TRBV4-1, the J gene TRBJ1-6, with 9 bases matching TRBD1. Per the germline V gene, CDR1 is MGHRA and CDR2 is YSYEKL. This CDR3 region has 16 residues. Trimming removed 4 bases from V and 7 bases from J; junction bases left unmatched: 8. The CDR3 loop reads CASSLEQGAGNSPLHF. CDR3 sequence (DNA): TGCGCCAGCAGCCTCGAACAGGGGGCAGGGAATTCACCCCTCCACTTT.

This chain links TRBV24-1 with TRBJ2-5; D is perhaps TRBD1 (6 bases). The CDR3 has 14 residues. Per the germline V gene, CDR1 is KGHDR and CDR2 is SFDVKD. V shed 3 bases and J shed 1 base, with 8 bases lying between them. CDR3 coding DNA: TGTGCCACCAGTGATCGACAGGCCCAAGAGACCCAGTACTTC. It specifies CATSDRQAQETQYF.

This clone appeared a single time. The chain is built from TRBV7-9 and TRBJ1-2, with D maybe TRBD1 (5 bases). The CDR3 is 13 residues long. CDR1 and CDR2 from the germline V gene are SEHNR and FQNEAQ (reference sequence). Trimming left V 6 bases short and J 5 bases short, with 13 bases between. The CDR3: CASSPFGGYGYTF. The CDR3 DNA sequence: TGTGCCAGCAGTCCTTTCGGGGGGTATGGCTACACCTTC.

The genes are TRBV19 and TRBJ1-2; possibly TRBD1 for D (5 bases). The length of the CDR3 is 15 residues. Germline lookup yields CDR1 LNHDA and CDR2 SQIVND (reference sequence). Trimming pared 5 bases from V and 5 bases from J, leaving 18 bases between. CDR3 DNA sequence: TGTGCCAGTAGTTCCCGTGGGGCCTACCTTTATGGCTACACCTTC. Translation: CASSSRGAYLYGYTF.

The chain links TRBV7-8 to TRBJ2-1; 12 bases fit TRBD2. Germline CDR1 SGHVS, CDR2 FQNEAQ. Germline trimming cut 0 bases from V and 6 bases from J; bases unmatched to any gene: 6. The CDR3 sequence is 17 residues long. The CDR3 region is CASSLAVASGGGNEQFF. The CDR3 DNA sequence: TGTGCCAGCAGCTTAGCGGTGGCTAGCGGGGGGGGCAATGAGCAGTTCTTC.

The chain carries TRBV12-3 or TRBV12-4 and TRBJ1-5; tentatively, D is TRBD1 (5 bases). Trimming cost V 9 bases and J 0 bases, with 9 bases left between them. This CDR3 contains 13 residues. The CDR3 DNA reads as TGTGCCAGTACAGGAGATAGCAATCAGCCCCAGCATTTT. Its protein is CASTGDSNQPQHF.

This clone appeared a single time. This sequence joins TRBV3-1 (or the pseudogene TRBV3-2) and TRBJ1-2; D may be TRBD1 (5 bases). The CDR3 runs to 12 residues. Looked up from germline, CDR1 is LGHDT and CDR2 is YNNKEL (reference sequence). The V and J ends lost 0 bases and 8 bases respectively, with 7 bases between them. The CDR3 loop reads CASSQETGGYTF. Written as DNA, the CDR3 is TGTGCCAGCAGCCAAGAAACAGGCGGCTACACCTTC.

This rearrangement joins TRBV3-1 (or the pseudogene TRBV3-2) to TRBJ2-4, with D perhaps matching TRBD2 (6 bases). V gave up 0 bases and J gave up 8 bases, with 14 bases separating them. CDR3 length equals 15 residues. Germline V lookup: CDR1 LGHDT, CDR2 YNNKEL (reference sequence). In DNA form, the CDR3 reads TGTGCCAGCAGCCAAGATCAAGGACCGGGGGACATTCAGTACTTC. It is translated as CASSQDQGPGDIQYF.

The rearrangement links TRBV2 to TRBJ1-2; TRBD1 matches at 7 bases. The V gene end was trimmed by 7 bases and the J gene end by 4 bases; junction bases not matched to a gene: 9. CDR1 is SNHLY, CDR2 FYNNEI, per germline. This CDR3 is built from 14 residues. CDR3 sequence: CASTKGTVPYGYTF. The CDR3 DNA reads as TGTGCCAGCACCAAAGGGACAGTACCCTATGGCTACACCTTC.

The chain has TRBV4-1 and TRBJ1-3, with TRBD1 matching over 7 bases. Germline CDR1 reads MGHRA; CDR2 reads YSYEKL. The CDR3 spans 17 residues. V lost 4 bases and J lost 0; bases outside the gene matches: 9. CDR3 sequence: CASSPTTGRFSGNTIYF. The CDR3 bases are TGCGCCAGCAGCCCAACGACAGGGAGGTTCTCTGGAAACACCATATATTTT.

The CDR3 here is CASSSGQEPNEKLFF. The CDR3 DNA sequence: TGTGCCAGCAGCTCCGGACAGGAACCGAATGAAAAACTGTTTTTT. The chain combines TRBV11-2 with TRBJ1-4; 7 bases are a match to TRBD1. The CDR3 length is 15 residues. The ends lost 4 bases at V and 5 bases at J; junction bases unmatched: 7. Germline V gene lookup returns CDR1 SGHAT and CDR2 FQNNGV.

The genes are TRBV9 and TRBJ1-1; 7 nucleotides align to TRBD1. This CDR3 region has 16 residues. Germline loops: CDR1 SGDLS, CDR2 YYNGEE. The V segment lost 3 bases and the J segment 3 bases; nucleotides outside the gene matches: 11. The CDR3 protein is CASSESTGRRYTEAFF. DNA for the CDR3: TGTGCCAGCAGCGAGTCGACAGGGAGGAGGTACACTGAAGCTTTCTTT.

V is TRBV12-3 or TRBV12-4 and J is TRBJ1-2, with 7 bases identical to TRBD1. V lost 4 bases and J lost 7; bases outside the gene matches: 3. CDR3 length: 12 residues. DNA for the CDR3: TGTGCCAGCAGTTCCCGGACAGGTGGCTACACCTTC. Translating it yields CASSSRTGGYTF.